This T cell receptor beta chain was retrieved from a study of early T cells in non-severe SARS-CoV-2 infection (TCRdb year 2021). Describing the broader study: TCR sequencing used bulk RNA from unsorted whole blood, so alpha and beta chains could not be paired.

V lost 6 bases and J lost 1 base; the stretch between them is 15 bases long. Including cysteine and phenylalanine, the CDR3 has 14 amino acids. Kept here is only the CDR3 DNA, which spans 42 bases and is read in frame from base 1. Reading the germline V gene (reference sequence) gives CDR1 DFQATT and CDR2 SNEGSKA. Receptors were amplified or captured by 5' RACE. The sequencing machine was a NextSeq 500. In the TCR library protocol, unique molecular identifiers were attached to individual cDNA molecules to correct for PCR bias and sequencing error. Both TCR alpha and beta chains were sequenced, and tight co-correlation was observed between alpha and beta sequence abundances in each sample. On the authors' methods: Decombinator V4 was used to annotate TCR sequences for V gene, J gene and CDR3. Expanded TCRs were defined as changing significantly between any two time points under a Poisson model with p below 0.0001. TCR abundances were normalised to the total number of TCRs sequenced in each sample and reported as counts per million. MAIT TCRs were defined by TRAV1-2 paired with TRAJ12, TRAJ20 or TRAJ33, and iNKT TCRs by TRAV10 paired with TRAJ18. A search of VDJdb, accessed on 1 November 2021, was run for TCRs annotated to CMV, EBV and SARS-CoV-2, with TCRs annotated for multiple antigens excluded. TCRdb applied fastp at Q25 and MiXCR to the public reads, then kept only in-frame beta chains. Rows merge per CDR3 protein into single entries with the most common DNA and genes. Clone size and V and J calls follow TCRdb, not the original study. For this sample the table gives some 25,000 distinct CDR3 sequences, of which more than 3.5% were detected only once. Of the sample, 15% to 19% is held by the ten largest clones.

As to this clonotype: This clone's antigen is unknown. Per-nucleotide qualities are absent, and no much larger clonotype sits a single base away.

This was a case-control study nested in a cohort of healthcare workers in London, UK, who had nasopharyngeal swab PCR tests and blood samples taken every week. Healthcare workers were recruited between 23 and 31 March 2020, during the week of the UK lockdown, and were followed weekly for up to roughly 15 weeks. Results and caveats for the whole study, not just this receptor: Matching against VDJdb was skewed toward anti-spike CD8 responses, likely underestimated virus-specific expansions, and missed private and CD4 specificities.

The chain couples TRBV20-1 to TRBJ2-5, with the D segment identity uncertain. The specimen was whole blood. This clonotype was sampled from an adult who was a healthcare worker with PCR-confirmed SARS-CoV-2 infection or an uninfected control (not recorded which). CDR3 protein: CSADARTSQETQYF. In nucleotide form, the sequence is TGCAGTGCCGACGCAAGGACCTCCCAAGAGACCCAGTACTTC.